This T cell receptor (beta chain) was identified in a study of post-analysis software for immune sequencing data. V shed 0 bases and J shed 4 bases, with 15 bases lying between them. Per the germline V gene, CDR1 is SQVTM and CDR2 is ANQGSEA. This CDR3 spans 15 amino acids. This clonotype was counted a few times. Its antigen is unknown. Each TCR beta cDNA library carried unique molecular identifiers. Each CDR3 protein is one row after TCRdb ran MiXCR on the PCR reads. The sample has 650,000 to 900,000 distinct CDR3 sequences; around 46% are singletons. Broader study findings: Patients had higher frequencies than controls of roughly five TRBV segments, including TRBV5-6, TRBV5-1 and TRBV20-1.

This rearrangement joins TRBV29-1 to TRBJ1-2; D is undetermined. The sequence derives from a girl under 18 with multiple sclerosis. Sequenced: blood. The CDR3 region is CSVEDQNELGYGYTF. The CDR3 region has the DNA TGCAGCGTTGAAGATCAGAACGAGTTAGGCTATGGCTACACCTTC.